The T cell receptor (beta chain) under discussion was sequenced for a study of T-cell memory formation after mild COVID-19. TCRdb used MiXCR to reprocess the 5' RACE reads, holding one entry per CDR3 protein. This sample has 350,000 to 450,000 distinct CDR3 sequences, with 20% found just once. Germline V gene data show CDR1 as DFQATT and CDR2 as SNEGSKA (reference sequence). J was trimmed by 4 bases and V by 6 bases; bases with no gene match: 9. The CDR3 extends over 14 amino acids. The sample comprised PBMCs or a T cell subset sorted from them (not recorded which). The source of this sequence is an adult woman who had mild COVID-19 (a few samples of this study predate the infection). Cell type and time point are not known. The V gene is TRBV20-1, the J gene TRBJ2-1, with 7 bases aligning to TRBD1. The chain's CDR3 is CSATWTGRYNEQFF. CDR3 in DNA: TGCAGTGCAACCTGGACAGGAAGATACAATGAGCAGTTCTTC.